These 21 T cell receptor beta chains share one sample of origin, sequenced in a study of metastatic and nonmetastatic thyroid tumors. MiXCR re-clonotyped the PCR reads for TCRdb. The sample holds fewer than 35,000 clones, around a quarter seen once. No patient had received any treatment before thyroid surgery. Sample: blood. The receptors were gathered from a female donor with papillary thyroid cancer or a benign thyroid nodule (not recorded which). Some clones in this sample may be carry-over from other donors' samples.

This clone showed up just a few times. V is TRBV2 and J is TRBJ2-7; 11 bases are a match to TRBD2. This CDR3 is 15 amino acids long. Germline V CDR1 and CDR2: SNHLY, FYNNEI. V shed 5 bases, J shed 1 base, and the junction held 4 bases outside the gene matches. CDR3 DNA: TGTGCCAGCAGTCCGACTAGCGGGGTTTCCTACGAGCAGTACTTC. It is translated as CASSPTSGVSYEQYF.

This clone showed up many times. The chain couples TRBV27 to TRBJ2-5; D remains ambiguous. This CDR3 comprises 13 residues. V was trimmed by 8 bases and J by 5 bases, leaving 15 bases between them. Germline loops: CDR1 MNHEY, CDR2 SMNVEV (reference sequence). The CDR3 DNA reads TGTGCCAGCGCCCGAATTACCCACGAGACCCAGTACTTC. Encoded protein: CASARITHETQYF.

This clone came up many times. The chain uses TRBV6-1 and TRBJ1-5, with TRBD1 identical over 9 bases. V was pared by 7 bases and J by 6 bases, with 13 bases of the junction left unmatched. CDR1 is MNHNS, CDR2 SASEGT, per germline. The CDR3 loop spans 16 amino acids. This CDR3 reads CASITLQGAQSQPQHF. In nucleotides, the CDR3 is TGTGCCAGCATTACGCTACAGGGGGCGCAGAGTCAGCCCCAGCATTTT.

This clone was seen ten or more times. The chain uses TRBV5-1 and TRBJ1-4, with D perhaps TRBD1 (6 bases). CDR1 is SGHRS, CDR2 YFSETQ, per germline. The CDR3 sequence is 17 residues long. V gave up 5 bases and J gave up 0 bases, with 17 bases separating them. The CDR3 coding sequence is TGCGCCAGCAGGTCGGGGGCAAAAGTTGCAACTAATGAAAAACTGTTTTTT. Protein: CASRSGAKVATNEKLFF.

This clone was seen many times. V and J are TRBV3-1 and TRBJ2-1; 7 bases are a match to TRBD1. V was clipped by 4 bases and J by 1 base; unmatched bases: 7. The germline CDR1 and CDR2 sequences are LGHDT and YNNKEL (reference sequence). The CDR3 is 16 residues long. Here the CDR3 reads CASSPSPTGSYNEQFF. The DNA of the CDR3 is TGTGCCAGCAGCCCTTCCCCGACAGGGTCCTACAATGAGCAGTTCTTC.

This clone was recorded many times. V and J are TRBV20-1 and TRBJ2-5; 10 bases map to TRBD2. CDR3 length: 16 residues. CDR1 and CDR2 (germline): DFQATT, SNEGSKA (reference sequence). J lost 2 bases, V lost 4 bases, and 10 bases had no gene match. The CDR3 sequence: CSATPILAGVQETQYF. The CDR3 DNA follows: TGCAGTGCTACTCCAATCCTAGCGGGAGTTCAAGAGACCCAGTACTTC.

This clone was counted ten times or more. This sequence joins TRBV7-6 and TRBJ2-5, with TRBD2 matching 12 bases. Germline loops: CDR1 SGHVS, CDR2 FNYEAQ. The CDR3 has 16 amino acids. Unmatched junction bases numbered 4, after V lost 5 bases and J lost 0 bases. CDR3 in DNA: TGTGCCAGCAGCCGAACTAGCGGGAGGTACCAAGAGACCCAGTACTTC. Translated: CASSRTSGRYQETQYF.

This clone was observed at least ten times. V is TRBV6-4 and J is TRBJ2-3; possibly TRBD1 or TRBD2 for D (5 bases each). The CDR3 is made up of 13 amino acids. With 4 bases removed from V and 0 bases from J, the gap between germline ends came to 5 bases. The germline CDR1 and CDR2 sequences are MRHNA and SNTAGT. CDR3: CASSGDSTDTQYF. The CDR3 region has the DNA TGTGCCAGCAGTGGGGACAGCACAGATACGCAGTATTTT.

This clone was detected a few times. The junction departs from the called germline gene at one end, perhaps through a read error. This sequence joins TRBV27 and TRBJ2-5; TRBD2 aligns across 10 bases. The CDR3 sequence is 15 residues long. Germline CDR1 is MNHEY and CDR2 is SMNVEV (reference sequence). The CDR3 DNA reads TGTGCCAGCAGTCAGTTCCTAGCGGGAGCAGAGACACAGTACTTC. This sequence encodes CASSQFLAGAETQYF.

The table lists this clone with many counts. The DNA for the CDR3 is TGTGCCAGCAGTCAACAGGATTATCAGCCCCAGCATTTT. The encoded protein is CASSQQDYQPQHF. V and J are TRBV6-1 and TRBJ1-5; D may be TRBD1 (5 bases). The germline gives CDR1 MNHNS, CDR2 SASEGT. There are 13 residues in the CDR3. Deletions cut 5 bases from V and 5 bases from J, with 10 bases between.

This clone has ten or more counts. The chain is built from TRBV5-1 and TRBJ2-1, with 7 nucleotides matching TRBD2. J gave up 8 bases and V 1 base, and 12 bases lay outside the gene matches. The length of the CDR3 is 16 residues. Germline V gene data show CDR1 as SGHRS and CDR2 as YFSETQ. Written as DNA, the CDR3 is TGCGCCAGCAGCTTGCCGGCGGGAGTTCTGATTTATGAGCAGTTCTTC. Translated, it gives CASSLPAGVLIYEQFF.

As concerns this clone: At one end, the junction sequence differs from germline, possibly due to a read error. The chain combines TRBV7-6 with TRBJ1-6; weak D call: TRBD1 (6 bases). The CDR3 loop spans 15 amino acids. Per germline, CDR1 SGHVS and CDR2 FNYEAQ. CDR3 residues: CAISPNRASGSPLHF. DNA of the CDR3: TGTGCCATCAGCCCGAACAGGGCGTCGGGATCACCCCTCCACTTC. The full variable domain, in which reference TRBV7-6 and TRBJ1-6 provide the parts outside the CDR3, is GAGVSQSPRYKVTKRGQDVALRCDPISGHVSLYWYRQALGQGPEFLTYFNYEAQQDKSGLPNDRFSAERPEGSISTLTIQRTEQRDSAMYRCAISPNRASGSPLHFGNGTRLTVT.

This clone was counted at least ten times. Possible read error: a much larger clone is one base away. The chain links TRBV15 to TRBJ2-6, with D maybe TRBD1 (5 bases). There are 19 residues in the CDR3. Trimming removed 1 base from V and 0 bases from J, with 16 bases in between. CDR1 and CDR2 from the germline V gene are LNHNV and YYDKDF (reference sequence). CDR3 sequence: CATSRGQSGSSSGANVLTF. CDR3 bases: TGTGCCACCAGCAGAGGTCAGTCAGGGTCAAGCTCTGGGGCCAACGTCCTGACTTTC.

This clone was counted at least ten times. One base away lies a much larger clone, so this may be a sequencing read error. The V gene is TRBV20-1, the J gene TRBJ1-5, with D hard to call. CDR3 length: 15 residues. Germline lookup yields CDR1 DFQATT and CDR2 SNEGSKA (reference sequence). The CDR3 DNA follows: TGCAGTGCTGGAGACCTCGGGAACTTGGATCAGCCCCAGCATTTT. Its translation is CSAGDLGNLDQPQHF.

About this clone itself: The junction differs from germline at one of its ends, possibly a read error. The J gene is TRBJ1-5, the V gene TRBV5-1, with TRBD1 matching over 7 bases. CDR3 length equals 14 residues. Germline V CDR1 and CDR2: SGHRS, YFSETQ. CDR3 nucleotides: TGCGCCAGCAGGTTGGCGCAGGGGGATCAGCCCCAGCTTTTT. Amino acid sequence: CASRLAQGDQPQLF.

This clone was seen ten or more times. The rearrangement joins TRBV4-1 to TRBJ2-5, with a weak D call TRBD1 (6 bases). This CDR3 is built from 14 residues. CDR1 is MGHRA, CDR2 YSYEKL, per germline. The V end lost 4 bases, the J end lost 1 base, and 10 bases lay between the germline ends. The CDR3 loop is CASSLQGPQETQYF. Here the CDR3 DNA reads TGCGCCAGCAGCCTACAGGGCCCCCAAGAGACCCAGTACTTC.

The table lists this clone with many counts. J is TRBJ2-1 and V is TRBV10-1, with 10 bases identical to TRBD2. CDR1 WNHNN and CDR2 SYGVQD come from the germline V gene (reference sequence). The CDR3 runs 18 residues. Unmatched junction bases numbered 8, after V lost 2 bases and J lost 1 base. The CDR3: CASSEVGTSEPSYNEQFF. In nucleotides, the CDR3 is TGCGCCAGCAGTGAGGTCGGGACTAGCGAACCTTCCTACAATGAGCAGTTCTTC.

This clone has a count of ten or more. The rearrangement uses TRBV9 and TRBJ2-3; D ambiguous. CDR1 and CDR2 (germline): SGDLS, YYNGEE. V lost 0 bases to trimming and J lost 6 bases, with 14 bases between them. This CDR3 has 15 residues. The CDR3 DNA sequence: TGTGCCAGCAGCGTAGCTGGCGCGGCCTCGGATACGCAGTATTTT. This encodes CASSVAGAASDTQYF.

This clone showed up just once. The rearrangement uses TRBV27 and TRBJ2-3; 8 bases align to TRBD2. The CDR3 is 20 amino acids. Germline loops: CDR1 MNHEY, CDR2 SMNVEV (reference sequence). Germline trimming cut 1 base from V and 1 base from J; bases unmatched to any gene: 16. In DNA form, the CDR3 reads TGTGCCAGCAGTTTATGGGGTAGCGGGAAACTTGGCTGGGGCACAGATACGCAGTATTTT. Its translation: CASSLWGSGKLGWGTDTQYF.

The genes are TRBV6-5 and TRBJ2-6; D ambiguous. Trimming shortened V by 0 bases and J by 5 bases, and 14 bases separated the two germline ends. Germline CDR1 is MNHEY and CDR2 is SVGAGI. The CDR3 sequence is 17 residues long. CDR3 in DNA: TGTGCCAGCAGTTACTCTATTTCCGTACCACGGGCCAACGTCCTGACTTTC. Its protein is CASSYSISVPRANVLTF.

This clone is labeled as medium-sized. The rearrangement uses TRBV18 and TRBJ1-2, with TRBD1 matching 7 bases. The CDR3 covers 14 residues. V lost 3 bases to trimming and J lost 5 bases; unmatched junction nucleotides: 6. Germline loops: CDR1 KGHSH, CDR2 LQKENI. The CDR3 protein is CASSPAGGDYGYTF. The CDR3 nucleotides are TGTGCCAGCTCACCGGCAGGGGGAGATTATGGCTACACCTTC. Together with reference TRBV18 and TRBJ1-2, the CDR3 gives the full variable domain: NAGVMQNPRHLVRRRGQEARLRCSPMKGHSHVYWYRQLPEEGLKFMVYLQKENIIDESGMPKERFSAEFPKEGPSILRIQQVVRGDSAAYFCASSPAGGDYGYTFGSGTRLTVV.